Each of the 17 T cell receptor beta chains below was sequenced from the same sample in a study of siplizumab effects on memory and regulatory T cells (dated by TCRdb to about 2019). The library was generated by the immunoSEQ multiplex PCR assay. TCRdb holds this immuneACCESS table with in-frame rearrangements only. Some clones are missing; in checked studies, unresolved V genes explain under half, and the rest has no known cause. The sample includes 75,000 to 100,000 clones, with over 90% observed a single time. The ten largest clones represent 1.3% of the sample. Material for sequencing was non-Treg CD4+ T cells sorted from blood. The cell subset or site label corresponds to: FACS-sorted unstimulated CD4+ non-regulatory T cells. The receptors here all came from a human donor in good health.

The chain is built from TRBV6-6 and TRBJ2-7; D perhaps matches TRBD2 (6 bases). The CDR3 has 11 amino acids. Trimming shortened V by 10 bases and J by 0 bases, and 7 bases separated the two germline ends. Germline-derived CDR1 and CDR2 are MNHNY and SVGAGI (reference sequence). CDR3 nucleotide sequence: TGTGCCACTAGCGACTCCTACGAGCAGTACTTC. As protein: CATSDSYEQYF.

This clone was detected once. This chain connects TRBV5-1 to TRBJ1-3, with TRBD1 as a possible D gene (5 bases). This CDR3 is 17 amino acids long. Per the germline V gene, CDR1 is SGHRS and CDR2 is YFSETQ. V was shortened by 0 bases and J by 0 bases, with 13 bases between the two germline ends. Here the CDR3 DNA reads TGCGCCAGCAGCTTGGGGTCTCCGGGGGGCTCTGGAAACACCATATATTTT. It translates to CASSLGSPGGSGNTIYF.

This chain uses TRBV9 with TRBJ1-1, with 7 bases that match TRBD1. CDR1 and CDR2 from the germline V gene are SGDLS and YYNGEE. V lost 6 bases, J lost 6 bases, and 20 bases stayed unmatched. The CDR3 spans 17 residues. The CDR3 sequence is CASTTIIQGTSFAEAFF. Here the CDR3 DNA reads TGTGCCAGCACCACAATAATACAGGGGACGTCGTTTGCTGAAGCTTTCTTT.

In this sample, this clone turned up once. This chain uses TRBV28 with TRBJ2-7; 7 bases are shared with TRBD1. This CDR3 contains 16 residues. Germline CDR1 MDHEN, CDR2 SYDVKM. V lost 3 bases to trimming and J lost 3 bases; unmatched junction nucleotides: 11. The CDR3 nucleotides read TGTGCCAGCAGTTTCCTAAGACAGGGAAATTTCTACGAGCAGTACTTC. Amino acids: CASSFLRQGNFYEQYF. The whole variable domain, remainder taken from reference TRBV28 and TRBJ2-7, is DVKVTQSSRYLVKRTGEKVFLECVQDMDHENMFWYRQDPGLGLRLIYFSYDVKMKEKGDIPEGYSVSREKKERFSLILESASTNQTSMYLCASSFLRQGNFYEQYFGPGTRLTVT.

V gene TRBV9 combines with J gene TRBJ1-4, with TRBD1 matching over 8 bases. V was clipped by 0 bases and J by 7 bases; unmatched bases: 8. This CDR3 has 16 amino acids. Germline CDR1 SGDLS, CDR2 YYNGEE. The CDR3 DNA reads TGTGCCAGCAGCGTAGAAGTGCAGGGGGCTTTTGAAAAACTGTTTTTT. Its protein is CASSVEVQGAFEKLFF.

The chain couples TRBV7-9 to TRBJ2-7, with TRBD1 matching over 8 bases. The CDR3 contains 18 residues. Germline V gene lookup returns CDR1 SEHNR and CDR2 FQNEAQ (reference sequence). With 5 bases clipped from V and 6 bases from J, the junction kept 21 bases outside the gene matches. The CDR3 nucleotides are TGTGCCAGCAGCCAACACAGGGGGTTCACCTTTCTGACGTCCGAGCAGTACTTC. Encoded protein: CASSQHRGFTFLTSEQYF.

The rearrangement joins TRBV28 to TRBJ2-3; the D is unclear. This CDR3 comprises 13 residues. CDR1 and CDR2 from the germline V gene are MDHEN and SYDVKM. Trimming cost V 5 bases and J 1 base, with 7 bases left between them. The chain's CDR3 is CASSPGGTDTQYF. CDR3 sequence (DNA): TGTGCCAGCAGTCCTGGAGGCACAGATACGCAGTATTTT.

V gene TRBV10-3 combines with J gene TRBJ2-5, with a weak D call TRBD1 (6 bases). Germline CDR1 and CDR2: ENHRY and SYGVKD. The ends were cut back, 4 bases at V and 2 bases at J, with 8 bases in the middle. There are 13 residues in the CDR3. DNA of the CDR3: TGTGCCATCAGTGTCGGACAGCAAGAGACCCAGTACTTC. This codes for CAISVGQQETQYF.

The CDR3 protein is CASSKGTGGGYTF. DNA of the CDR3: TGTGCCAGCAGTAAAGGGACAGGCGGTGGCTACACCTTC. The rearrangement joins TRBV6-5 to TRBJ1-2, with TRBD1 matching 8 bases. Germline CDR1 MNHEY, CDR2 SVGAGI. The ends lost 5 bases at V and 7 bases at J; junction bases unmatched: 6. The CDR3 has 13 residues.

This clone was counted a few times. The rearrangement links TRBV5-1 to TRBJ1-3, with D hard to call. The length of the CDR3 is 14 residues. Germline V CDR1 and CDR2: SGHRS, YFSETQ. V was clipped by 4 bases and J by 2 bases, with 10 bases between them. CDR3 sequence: CASSGPSAGNTIYF. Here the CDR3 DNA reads TGCGCCAGCAGCGGGCCTTCAGCTGGAAACACCATATATTTT.

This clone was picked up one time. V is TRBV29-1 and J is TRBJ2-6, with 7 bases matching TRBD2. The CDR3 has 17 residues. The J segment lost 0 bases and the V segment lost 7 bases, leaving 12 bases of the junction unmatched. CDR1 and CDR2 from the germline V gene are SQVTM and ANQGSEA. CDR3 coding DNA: TGCAGCGCCCGAGAGGTGGGGGGGAACTCTGGGGCCAACGTCCTGACTTTC. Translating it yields CSAREVGGNSGANVLTF.

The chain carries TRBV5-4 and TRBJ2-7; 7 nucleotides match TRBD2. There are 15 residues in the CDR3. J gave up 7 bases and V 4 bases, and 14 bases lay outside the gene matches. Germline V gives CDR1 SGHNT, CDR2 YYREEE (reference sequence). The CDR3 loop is CASSLGGTTSGEQYF. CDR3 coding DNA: TGTGCCAGCAGCCTAGGTGGGACTACTTCTGGGGAGCAGTACTTC.

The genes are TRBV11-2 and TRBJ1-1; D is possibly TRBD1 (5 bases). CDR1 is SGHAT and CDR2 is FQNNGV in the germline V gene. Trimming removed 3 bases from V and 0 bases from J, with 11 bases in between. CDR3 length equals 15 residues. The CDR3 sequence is CASSLGVPMNTEAFF. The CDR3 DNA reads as TGTGCCAGCAGCTTGGGGGTCCCAATGAACACTGAAGCTTTCTTT.

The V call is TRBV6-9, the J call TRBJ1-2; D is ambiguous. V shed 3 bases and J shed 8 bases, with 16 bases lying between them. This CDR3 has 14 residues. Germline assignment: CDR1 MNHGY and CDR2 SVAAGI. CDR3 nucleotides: TGTGCCAGCAGTTACTCGATAATGTGGGGAGGCTACACCTTC. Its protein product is CASSYSIMWGGYTF.

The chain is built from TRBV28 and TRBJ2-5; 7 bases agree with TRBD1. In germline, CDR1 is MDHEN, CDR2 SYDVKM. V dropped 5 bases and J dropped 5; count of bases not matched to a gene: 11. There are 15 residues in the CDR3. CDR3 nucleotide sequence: TGTGCCAGCAGTGGCTACACAGGGGCAGGCGAGACCCAGTACTTC. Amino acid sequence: CASSGYTGAGETQYF.

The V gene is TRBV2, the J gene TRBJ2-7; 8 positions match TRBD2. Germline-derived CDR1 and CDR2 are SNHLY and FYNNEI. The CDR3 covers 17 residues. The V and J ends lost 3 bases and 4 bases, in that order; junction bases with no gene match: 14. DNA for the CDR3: TGTGCCAGCAGTGAGGAGGGACTAGTGGGGGGTGCTTACGAGCAGTACTTC. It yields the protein CASSEEGLVGGAYEQYF.

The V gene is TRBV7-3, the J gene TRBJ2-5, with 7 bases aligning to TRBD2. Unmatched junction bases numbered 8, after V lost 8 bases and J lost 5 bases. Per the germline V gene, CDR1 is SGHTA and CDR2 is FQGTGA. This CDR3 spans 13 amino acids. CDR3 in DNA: TGTGCCAGCTCCAGCGGGACTTGGGAGACCCAGTACTTC. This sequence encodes CASSSGTWETQYF.